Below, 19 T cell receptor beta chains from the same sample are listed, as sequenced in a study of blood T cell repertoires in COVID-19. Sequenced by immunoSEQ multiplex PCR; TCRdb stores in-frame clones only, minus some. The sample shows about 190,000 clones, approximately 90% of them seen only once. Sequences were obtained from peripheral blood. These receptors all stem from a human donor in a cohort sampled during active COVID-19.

The CDR3 reads CASSVVSKNTGELFF. The DNA for the CDR3 is TGTGCCAGCAGCGTAGTTTCAAAGAACACCGGGGAGCTGTTTTTT. J is TRBJ2-2 and V is TRBV9; D call uncertain. CDR1 is SGDLS and CDR2 is YYNGEE in the germline V gene. V dropped 0 bases and J dropped 1 base, with 7 bases sitting between them. The CDR3 loop spans 15 amino acids. The variable domain in full, with the rest retrieved from reference TRBV9 and TRBJ2-2, is DSGVTQTPKHLITATGQRVTLRCSPRSGDLSVYWYQQSLDQGLQFLIQYYNGEERAKGNILERFSAQQFPDLHSELNLSSLELGDSALYFCASSVVSKNTGELFFGEGSRLTVL.

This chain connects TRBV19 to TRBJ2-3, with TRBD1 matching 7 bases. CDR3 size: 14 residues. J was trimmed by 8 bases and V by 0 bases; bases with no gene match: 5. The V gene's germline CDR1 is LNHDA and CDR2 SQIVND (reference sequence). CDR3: CASSIDGDSSTQYF. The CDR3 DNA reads TGTGCCAGTAGTATAGATGGGGACAGTAGTACGCAGTATTTT.

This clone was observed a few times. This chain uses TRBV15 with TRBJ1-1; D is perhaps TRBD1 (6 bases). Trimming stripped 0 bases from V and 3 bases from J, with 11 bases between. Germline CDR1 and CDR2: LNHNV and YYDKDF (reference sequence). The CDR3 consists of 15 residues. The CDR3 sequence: CATSRDPSGDTEAFF. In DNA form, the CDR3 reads TGTGCCACCAGCAGAGATCCCTCAGGGGACACTGAAGCTTTCTTT.

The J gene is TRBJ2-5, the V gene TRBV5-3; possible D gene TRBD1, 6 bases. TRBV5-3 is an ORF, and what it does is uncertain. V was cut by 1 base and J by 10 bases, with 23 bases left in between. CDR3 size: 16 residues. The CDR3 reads CARSLLATGEEMGQYF. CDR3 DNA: TGTGCCAGAAGCTTGCTTGCGACAGGTGAAGAGATGGGCCAGTACTTC.

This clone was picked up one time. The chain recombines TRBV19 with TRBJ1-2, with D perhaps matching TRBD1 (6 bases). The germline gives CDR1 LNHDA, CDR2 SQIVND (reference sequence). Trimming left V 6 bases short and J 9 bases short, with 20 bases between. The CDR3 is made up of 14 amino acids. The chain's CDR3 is CASSLQGRSMRYTF. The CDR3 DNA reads TGTGCCAGTAGCCTACAGGGACGATCTATGCGCTACACCTTC.

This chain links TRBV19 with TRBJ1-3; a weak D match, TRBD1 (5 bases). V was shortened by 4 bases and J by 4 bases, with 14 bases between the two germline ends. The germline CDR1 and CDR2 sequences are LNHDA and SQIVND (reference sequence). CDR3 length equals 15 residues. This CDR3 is CASSTKSGSGNTIYF. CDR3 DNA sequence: TGTGCCAGTAGTACGAAATCAGGGTCCGGAAACACCATATATTTT.

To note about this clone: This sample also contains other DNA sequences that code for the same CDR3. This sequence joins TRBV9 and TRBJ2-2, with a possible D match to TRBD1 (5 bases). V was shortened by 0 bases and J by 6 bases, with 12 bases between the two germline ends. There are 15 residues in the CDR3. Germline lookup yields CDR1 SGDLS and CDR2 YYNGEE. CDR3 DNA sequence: TGTGCCAGCAGCGTAGATACAGGCCACTCCGGGGAGCTGTTTTTT. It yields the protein CASSVDTGHSGELFF. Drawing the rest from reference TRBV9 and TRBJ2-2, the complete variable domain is DSGVTQTPKHLITATGQRVTLRCSPRSGDLSVYWYQQSLDQGLQFLIQYYNGEERAKGNILERFSAQQFPDLHSELNLSSLELGDSALYFCASSVDTGHSGELFFGEGSRLTVL.

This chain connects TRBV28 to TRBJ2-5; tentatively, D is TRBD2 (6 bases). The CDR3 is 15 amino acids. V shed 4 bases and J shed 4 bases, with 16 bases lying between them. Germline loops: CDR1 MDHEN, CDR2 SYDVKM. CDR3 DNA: TGTGCCAGCAGTTCTTTCGAGACTAGAGGAGAGACCCAGTACTTC. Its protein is CASSSFETRGETQYF.

The CDR3 here is CASSIPGGSGNEQFF. The CDR3, as DNA: TGCGCCAGCAGCATTCCAGGGGGCTCGGGGAATGAGCAGTTCTTC. The rearrangement joins TRBV5-1 to TRBJ2-1; 8 nucleotides line up with TRBD1. The CDR3 is made up of 15 amino acids. In germline, CDR1 is SGHRS, CDR2 YFSETQ. The trim removed 4 bases at V and 7 bases at J, leaving 10 bases unmatched.

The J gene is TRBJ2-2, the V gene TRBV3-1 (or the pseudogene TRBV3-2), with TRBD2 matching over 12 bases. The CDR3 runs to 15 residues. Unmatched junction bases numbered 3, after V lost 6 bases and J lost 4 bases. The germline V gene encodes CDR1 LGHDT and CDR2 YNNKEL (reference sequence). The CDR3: CASSRTSGVTGELFF. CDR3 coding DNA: TGTGCCAGCAGTCGGACTAGCGGGGTCACCGGGGAGCTGTTTTTT.

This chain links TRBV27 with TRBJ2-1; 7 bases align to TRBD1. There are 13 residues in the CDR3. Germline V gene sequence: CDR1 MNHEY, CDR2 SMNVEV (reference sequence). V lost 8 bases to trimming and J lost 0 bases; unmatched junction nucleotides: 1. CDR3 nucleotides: TGTGCCAGCCGGGACAGCTCCTACAATGAGCAGTTCTTC. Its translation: CASRDSSYNEQFF.

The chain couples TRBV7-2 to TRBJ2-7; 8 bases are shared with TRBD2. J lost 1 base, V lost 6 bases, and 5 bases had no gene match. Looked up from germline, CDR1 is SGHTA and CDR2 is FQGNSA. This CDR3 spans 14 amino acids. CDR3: CASRPQRESYEQYF. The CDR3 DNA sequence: TGTGCCAGCAGACCGCAGCGGGAGTCCTACGAGCAGTACTTC.

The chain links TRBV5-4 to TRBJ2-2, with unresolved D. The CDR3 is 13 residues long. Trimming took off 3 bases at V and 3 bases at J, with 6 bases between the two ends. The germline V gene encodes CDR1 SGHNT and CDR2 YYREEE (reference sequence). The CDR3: CASSSVDTGELFF. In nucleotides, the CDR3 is TGTGCCAGCAGCTCCGTCGACACCGGGGAGCTGTTTTTT.

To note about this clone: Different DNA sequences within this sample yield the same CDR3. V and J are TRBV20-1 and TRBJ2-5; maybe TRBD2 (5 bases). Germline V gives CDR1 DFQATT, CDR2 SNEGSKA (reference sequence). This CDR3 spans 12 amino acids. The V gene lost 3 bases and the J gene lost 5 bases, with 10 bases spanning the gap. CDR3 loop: CSASRGLETQYF. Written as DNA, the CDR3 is TGCAGTGCTAGTAGAGGGTTGGAGACCCAGTACTTC.

CDR3 sequence reads: CASSLGGVYGYTF. DNA for the CDR3: TGTGCCAGCAGTTTGGGGGGGGTCTATGGCTACACCTTC. The V and J genes are TRBV12-3 or TRBV12-4 and TRBJ1-2, with a tentative D call TRBD1 (5 bases). Trimming removed 3 bases at V and 4 bases at J, with 9 bases between. The CDR3 runs 13 residues.

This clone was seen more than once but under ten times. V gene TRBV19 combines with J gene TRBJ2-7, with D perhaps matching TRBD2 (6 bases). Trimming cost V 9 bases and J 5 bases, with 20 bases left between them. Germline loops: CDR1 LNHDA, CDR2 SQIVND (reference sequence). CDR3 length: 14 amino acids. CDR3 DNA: TGTGCCAGCAGCCTCGAGGGAGGACCTAACGAGCAGTACTTC. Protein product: CASSLEGGPNEQYF.

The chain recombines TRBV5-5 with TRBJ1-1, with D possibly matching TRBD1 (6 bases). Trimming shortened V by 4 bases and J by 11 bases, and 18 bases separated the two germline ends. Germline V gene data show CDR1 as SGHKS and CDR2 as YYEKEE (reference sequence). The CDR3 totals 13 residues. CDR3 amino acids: CASSRYREATAFF. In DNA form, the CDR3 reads TGTGCCAGCAGCCGTTACAGGGAAGCTACCGCTTTCTTT.

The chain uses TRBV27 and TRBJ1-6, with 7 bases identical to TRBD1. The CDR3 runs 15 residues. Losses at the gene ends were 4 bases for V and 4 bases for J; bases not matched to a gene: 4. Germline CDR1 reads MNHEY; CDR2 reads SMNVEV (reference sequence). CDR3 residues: CASSSPGQYNSPLHF. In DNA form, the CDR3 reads TGTGCCAGCAGTTCTCCGGGACAGTATAATTCACCCCTCCACTTT.

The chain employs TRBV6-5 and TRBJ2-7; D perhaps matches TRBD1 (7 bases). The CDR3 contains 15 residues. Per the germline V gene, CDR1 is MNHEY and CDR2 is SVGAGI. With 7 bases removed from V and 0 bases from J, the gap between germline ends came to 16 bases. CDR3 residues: CASIVAGQSSYEQYF. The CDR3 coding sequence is TGTGCCAGCATAGTCGCGGGACAGAGCTCCTACGAGCAGTACTTC.